This T cell receptor (beta chain) stems from a study of CD4+ T cells in melanoma. Between the trimmed V and J ends, which lost 1 base and 0 bases, there was a span of 7 bases. The CDR3 is 15 amino acids. In germline, CDR1 is SEHNR, CDR2 FQNEAQ (reference sequence). With respect to this clone: Its matching antigen is unknown.

Repertoires were generated with immunoSEQ multiplex PCR, while TCRdb's copy carries only in-frame clones and drops some. The table lists 20,000 to 25,000 clones, about four fifths of them singletons. Findings and limits, study-wide: A reported correlation linked neoantigen-specific CD4+ T cells to CD8+, macrophage and B cell function. Diverse differentiation states were reported for melanoma neoantigen-specific CD4+ T cells.

The chain is built from TRBV7-9 and TRBJ2-4, with D unclear. The receptor was isolated from a human donor with melanoma. Sequencing input: cells from a culture (not recorded whether cultured in vitro). This CDR3 is CASSLGAGAKNIQYF. The CDR3 bases are TGTGCCAGCAGCTTAGGAGCAGGAGCCAAAAACATTCAGTACTTC.